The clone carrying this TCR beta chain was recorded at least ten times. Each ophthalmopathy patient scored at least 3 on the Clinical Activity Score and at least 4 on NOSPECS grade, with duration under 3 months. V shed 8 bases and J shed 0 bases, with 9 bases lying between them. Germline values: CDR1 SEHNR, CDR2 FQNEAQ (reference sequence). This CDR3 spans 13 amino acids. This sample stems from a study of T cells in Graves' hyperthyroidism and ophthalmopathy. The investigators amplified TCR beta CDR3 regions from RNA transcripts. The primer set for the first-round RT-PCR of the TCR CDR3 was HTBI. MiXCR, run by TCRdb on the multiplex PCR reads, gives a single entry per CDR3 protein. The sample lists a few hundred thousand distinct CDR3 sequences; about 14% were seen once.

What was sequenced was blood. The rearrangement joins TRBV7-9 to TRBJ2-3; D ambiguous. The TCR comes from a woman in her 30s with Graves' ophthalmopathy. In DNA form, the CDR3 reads TGTGCCAGCCAGAAAACTAGCACAGATACGCAGTATTTT. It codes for CASQKTSTDTQYF.